This T cell receptor beta chain stems from a study of radiotherapy plus CTLA-4 blockade in lung cancer. Looking at the study overall: Objective responses emerged in 15% to 20% of patients, and roughly 30% attained disease control. Regarding the study as a whole: An expansion of tumor-derived TCR clones occurred in blood after radiotherapy plus ipilimumab.

TCRdb keeps only in-frame clones here, not all; method: immunoSEQ multiplex PCR. The sample records about 73,000 clones, roughly 87% being singletons. Lung cancer patients with chemo-refractory metastatic non-small-cell disease were given focal radiation plus CTLA-4 blockade with ipilimumab. Comments on this clone: Its antigen remains unknown.

This receptor was obtained from a human donor with non-small cell lung cancer that progressed on radiotherapy plus ipilimumab. The starting material was peripheral blood, obtained from a patient treated with radiotherapy plus ipilimumab.

CDR3 sequence reads: CASGLLTLEAFF. The DNA for the CDR3 is TGTGCCAGCGGCCTATTAACGTTAGAAGCTTTCTTT. The chain couples TRBV7-2 to TRBJ1-1; D not certain. Germline V gene data show CDR1 as SGHTA and CDR2 as FQGNSA. CDR3 length: 12 residues. The ends were cut back, 8 bases at V and 8 bases at J, with 15 bases in the middle.